The source of this T cell receptor beta chain is a study of cytomegalovirus exposure and HLA in healthy donors. Study background: Of around 400 genotyped donors, more than 75% grouped in the Caucasian-associated ancestry cluster.

This clone was seen only a few times. Both 60 Vbeta primers and 13 Jbeta primers went into the PCR. Profiling relied on immunoSEQ multiplex PCR, and the TCRdb table lists in-frame clones only, not all of them. The sample has over 100,000 clones; around 84% are singletons. The germline V gene has CDR1 SGHAT and CDR2 FQNNGV. This CDR3 is 18 amino acids long. V dropped 1 base and J dropped 4 bases, with 19 bases sitting between them. The receptor was isolated from a man under 40 in good health and CMV-seropositive. The sample taken for sequencing was PBMCs. The genes are TRBV11-2 and TRBJ2-2; TRBD2 might be the D (6 bases). In DNA form, the CDR3 reads TGTGCCAGCAGCTTAGGAAAATTAAGCGGAGCGGGCACCGGGGAGCTGTTTTTT. Translated, it gives CASSLGKLSGAGTGELFF.